The present T cell receptor beta chain was sequenced within a study of prognosis after radiotherapy for stage I lung cancer (dated by TCRdb to the early 2020s). With regard to the full study: Between early 2018 and January 2019, about 20 stage I NSCLC patients were enrolled in Nanjing, China. Several patients had oligometastatic NSCLC after their primary tumor was surgically resected, and about 13 patients had newly diagnosed primary stage I lung tumors. About 20% of the 19 patients developed distant metastases after SBRT, at a median of roughly 7 months; the other 15 showed no significant progression. More than ten patients had adenocarcinoma and several had squamous cell carcinoma as the tumor histology. SBRT was given in 3 to 5 fractions with a biologically effective dose of at least 100 Gy, using image-guided IMRT or VMAT. Concurrent therapy was not administered to any patient alongside SBRT. This study profiled peripheral blood TCR beta repertoires from stage I NSCLC patients before and after stereotactic body radiotherapy and linked the repertoires to distant failure. For each of the 20 or so patients, one blood sample was taken before SBRT and one after, so the study sequenced some 40 samples in total. Every patient was deemed medically inoperable, over 10 because of comorbidities and 7 because they refused surgery. The cohort included 13 men and roughly 6 women, with a median age of about 70 years and a range of about 53 to 84 years.

Summary of the overall study and its limitations: Post-SBRT Shannon entropy and its change from baseline were lower in patients who developed distant metastases; baseline Shannon entropy was not associated with metastases. The study was limited by the small cohort and short follow-up, and independent validation of the study findings is required. After SBRT, the number of unique TCR clones decreased (median around 10,000 before versus some 6,900 after; Wilcoxon paired P=0.011). No adjustment for multiple comparisons was applied to any of the reported P values. TRBV and TRBJ usage frequencies reportedly differed by metastasis status, in two V genes at baseline and in eight or nine V and two J genes after SBRT. Whether the expanded TCR clones were tumor-specific was not determined.

Two rounds of multiplex PCR on genomic DNA were used to amplify the TCR beta CDR3 region. The first PCR round used primers specific to each TRBV and TRBJ gene, with sequences filed in Chinese patent CN105087789A. Universal primers were used in the second round of PCR. The Roche High Pure PCR Template Preparation Kit was used to extract genomic DNA from frozen PBMCs. The libraries underwent paired-end sequencing with 151 bp reads on an Illumina HiSeq 3000. As for the original processing: CutAdapt was used to discard raw reads that did not contain the multiplex PCR primer sequences. PEAR was used to merge high-quality paired reads into contigs. By aligning each contig to reference sequences, MiXCR assigned the TRB V, D and J gene segments to that contig. To remove sequencing errors, CDR3 sequences were clustered according to base quality and sequence similarity. Shannon entropy normalized by the natural log of productive TCR sequence number was used as the measure of diversity. One minus Shannon entropy divided by the natural log of the number of unique clonotypes was used as the definition of clonality. Using the Youden index from ROC curves, the researchers picked the repertoire-metric cut-offs for progression-free survival, and all analyses were carried out in R 3.5.3. TCRdb itself trimmed the public reads at Q25 with fastp, ran MiXCR and retained productive beta chains. Rows with one shared CDR3 protein collapse into an entry with the most common genes and DNA. These V and J calls originate from TCRdb's pipeline instead of the authors' own analysis. For this sample the table gives 15,000 to 20,000 distinct CDR3 sequences, of which roughly 31% were detected only once. Approximately 23% of the sample comes from the top ten.

Concerning this clonotype: The antigen it binds to is not known. A single base is all that separates this from a far larger clone, so a read error is likely.

All patients had node-negative disease on CT and PET/CT, and none had a history of other malignancies or prior chemotherapy or radiotherapy. Roughly 6 milliliters of peripheral venous blood were drawn into EDTA tubes at each of two time points. Ficoll-Paque Plus density-gradient centrifugation was used to isolate PBMCs. Immediately after collection, samples were stored at -80 degrees C until analysis. The germline V gene encodes CDR1 MNHGY and CDR2 SVAAGI. The V end loses 7 bases and the J end loses 4 bases, and a stretch of 17 bases separates them. The CDR3 starts with the cysteine, ends with the phenylalanine, and has 15 residues. Only the CDR3 region is kept as DNA, spanning 45 bases read in frame from base 1.

Source: PBMCs, taken before or after stereotactic body radiation therapy (not recorded which). The V and J genes are TRBV6-9 and TRBJ1-5; 6 matching bases give a weak D call of TRBD1. The sequence came from a donor over 45 with non-small cell lung cancer. The nucleotide sequence reads as follows: TGTGCCAGCAACCTAGGGGGGGGGTCAAATCAGCCCCAGCATTTT. The resulting protein is CASNLGGGSNQPQHF.